This T cell receptor (beta chain) emerged from a study of regulatory dendritic cells for organ transplantation. Measured with immunoSEQ multiplex PCR; TCRdb has only the in-frame clones, and not every one. Seen here are roughly 23,000 clones, over 75% observed once, and the top ten hold approximately 0.25%. Looked up from germline, CDR1 is MGHRA and CDR2 is YSYEKL. V was cut by 1 base and J by 8 bases, with 8 bases left in between. This CDR3 has 13 amino acids. Sorted T cells were CFSE-labeled and cultured approximately five days with allogeneic regulatory or mature dendritic cells at 1:10. With respect to this clone: Its target is unknown.

V gene TRBV4-1 combines with J gene TRBJ1-4; D is undetermined. Sequenced input: naive CD4+ T cells from blood cultured with dendritic cells. Subset denoted: CD45RA+ naive T cells. The TCR comes from a human donor in good health. CDR3 in amino acids: CASSQVRGEKLFF. CDR3 bases: TGCGCCAGCAGCCAAGTTCGCGGCGAAAAACTGTTTTTT.